This passage covers 22 T cell receptor beta chains from one sample sequenced in a study of blood T cell repertoires in COVID-19. Profiling relied on immunoSEQ multiplex PCR, and the TCRdb table lists in-frame clones only, not all of them. This sample yields about 180,000 clones, of which more than 70% are seen a single time; around a sixth belongs to the top ten. Specimen: peripheral blood. The receptors stem from a person between 65 and 79 years old with COVID-19, enrolled during active disease.

This chain links TRBV6-5 with TRBJ2-1; 8 bases are shared with TRBD2. The CDR3 consists of 14 residues. With 11 bases clipped from V and 9 bases from J, the junction kept 15 bases outside the gene matches. The germline V gene has CDR1 MNHEY and CDR2 SVGAGI. CDR3 residues: CASQDGTSGGEQFF. The CDR3 bases are TGTGCCTCCCAAGATGGGACTAGTGGAGGTGAGCAGTTCTTC.

This clone has just one count. The V and J genes are TRBV9 and TRBJ2-5, with a tentative D call TRBD2 (5 bases). Trimming removed 0 bases at V and 5 bases at J, with 14 bases between. Germline loops: CDR1 SGDLS, CDR2 YYNGEE. CDR3 length: 15 residues. The CDR3 region is CASSVGLAPRETQYF. The DNA of the CDR3 is TGTGCCAGCAGCGTAGGGCTAGCCCCCAGGGAGACCCAGTACTTC.

The J gene is TRBJ1-2, the V gene TRBV6-9; 11 nucleotides match TRBD1. The germline V gene has CDR1 MNHGY and CDR2 SVAAGI. The CDR3 contains 18 residues. Trimming cost V 6 bases and J 7 bases; bases outside gene matches: 19. CDR3 loop: CASSRGRSHRDRGVGYTF. DNA for the CDR3: TGTGCCAGCAGCCGAGGCCGCTCACACCGGGACAGGGGGGTTGGCTACACCTTC.

The V call is TRBV28, the J call TRBJ1-1; 9 bases are a match to TRBD1. V shed 5 bases and J 0 bases; nucleotides not matched to a gene: 4. The V gene's germline CDR1 is MDHEN and CDR2 SYDVKM. The CDR3 has 15 residues. The DNA of the CDR3 is TGTGCCAGCAGTCCCTGGACAGGGGTGAACACTGAAGCTTTCTTT. The encoded protein is CASSPWTGVNTEAFF.

This clone appeared a single time. This rearrangement joins TRBV28 to TRBJ1-6; perhaps TRBD1 as D (5 bases). Germline loops: CDR1 MDHEN, CDR2 SYDVKM. Deletions cut 3 bases from V and 6 bases from J, with 15 bases between. This CDR3 is built from 16 residues. The CDR3: CASSFAFGGTNSPLHF. The CDR3 nucleotides are TGTGCCAGCAGTTTTGCCTTTGGAGGGACTAATTCACCCCTCCACTTT. The full variable domain, in which reference TRBV28 and TRBJ1-6 provide the parts outside the CDR3, is DVKVTQSSRYLVKRTGEKVFLECVQDMDHENMFWYRQDPGLGLRLIYFSYDVKMKEKGDIPEGYSVSREKKERFSLILESASTNQTSMYLCASSFAFGGTNSPLHFGNGTRLTVT.

The chain links TRBV29-1 to TRBJ1-5; 8 bases map to TRBD1. CDR3 size: 11 residues. After removal of 6 bases from V and 9 bases from J, the junction contained 4 bases not matched to a gene. CDR1 is SQVTM and CDR2 is ANQGSEA in the germline V gene. In DNA form, the CDR3 reads TGCAGCGTGGGACAGGACGGGCCCCAGCATTTT. This encodes CSVGQDGPQHF. Combining the CDR3 with reference TRBV29-1 and TRBJ1-5 gives the whole variable domain SAVISQKPSRDICQRGTSLTIQCQVDSQVTMMFWYRQQPGQSLTLIATANQGSEATYESGFVIDKFPISRPNLTFSTLTVSNMSPEDSSIYLCSVGQDGPQHFGDGTRLSIL.

This chain connects TRBV2 to TRBJ1-3; 7 positions match TRBD1. With 1 base clipped from V and 5 bases from J, the junction kept 14 bases outside the gene matches. The germline gives CDR1 SNHLY, CDR2 FYNNEI. The CDR3 has 18 amino acids. CDR3 coding DNA: TGTGCCAGCAGTGAAGGGTCAGGGGGTTCAATCGTCCGAAACACCATATATTTT. It yields the protein CASSEGSGGSIVRNTIYF.

The V call is TRBV7-8, the J call TRBJ2-2, with a possible D match to TRBD2 (5 bases). The length of the CDR3 is 16 residues. CDR1 and CDR2 from the germline V gene are SGHVS and FQNEAQ. V lost 2 bases, J lost 6 bases, and 16 bases lay in between. Here the CDR3 reads CASSLYLAFSPGELFF. The CDR3 DNA follows: TGTGCCAGCAGCTTATATCTAGCTTTTTCCCCCGGGGAGCTGTTTTTT.

The gene calls are TRBV7-3 and TRBJ2-3; 9 nucleotides align to TRBD2. Germline CDR1 and CDR2: SGHTA and FQGTGA. The J segment lost 3 bases and the V segment lost 5 bases, leaving 6 bases of the junction unmatched. This CDR3 comprises 15 residues. CDR3 coding DNA: TGTGCCAGCAGCAGAGTAGCGGGAGAAACAGATACGCAGTATTTT. This encodes CASSRVAGETDTQYF.

The V call is TRBV9, the J call TRBJ2-7; weak D call: TRBD2 (5 bases). The CDR3 is made up of 15 amino acids. Trimming stripped 4 bases from V and 3 bases from J, with 17 bases between. The germline V gene encodes CDR1 SGDLS and CDR2 YYNGEE. This chain's CDR3 is CASSRGGAEDYEQYF. The CDR3 DNA is TGTGCCAGCAGCCGAGGAGGTGCGGAGGACTACGAGCAGTACTTC.

This sequence joins TRBV29-1 and TRBJ2-7, with a weak D call TRBD2 (6 bases). The CDR3 extends over 13 amino acids. Germline CDR1 is SQVTM and CDR2 is ANQGSEA. Trimming cost V 4 bases and J 5 bases, with 15 bases left between them. The CDR3 here is CSVAGHGSNEQYF. The CDR3 coding sequence is TGCAGCGTTGCGGGCCACGGGAGCAACGAGCAGTACTTC.

This clone was detected a few times. This chain connects TRBV19 to TRBJ1-3; 7 nucleotides agree with TRBD1. The CDR3 extends over 16 amino acids. With V trimmed by 3 bases and J by 0 bases, 5 bases remained unmatched. Germline CDR1 and CDR2: LNHDA and SQIVND (reference sequence). CDR3 sequence (DNA): TGTGCCAGTAGTATGGGGGACAGCGCCTCTGGAAACACCATATATTTT. This encodes CASSMGDSASGNTIYF.

Of note for this clone: Relative to the germline gene, one junction end is altered; a read error may explain this. CDR3 sequence: CASSGDAGGKQPQHF. CDR3 nucleotides: TGTGCCAGCAGTGGGGATGCAGGGGGCAAGCAGCCCCAGCATTTT. The V and J genes are TRBV25-1 and TRBJ1-5; 8 nucleotides line up with TRBD1. CDR1 MGHDK and CDR2 SYGVNS come from the germline V gene. The CDR3 contains 15 residues.

This chain links TRBV12-3 or TRBV12-4 with TRBJ1-2; D is undetermined. Deletions cut 5 bases from V and 8 bases from J, with 15 bases between. The CDR3 totals 13 residues. CDR3 residues: CASSLLPGEGYTF. In DNA form, the CDR3 reads TGTGCCAGCAGTCTCCTACCGGGAGAGGGCTACACCTTC.

The V gene is TRBV5-4, the J gene TRBJ2-2; D may be TRBD1 (6 bases). Between the trimmed V and J ends, which lost 2 bases and 5 bases, there was a span of 10 bases. The CDR3 covers 14 residues. Germline CDR1 is SGHNT and CDR2 is YYREEE (reference sequence). Here the CDR3 reads CASSFGQSTGELFF. The CDR3 region has the DNA TGTGCCAGCAGCTTTGGACAGTCAACCGGGGAGCTGTTTTTT.

The J gene is TRBJ2-1, the V gene TRBV29-1; 8 bases are a match to TRBD2. J was trimmed by 8 bases and V by 6 bases; bases with no gene match: 12. Germline-derived CDR1 and CDR2 are SQVTM and ANQGSEA. The CDR3 is 14 residues long. The CDR3 region is CSVPPGLVSHEQFF. CDR3 bases: TGCAGCGTGCCCCCGGGACTAGTTTCCCATGAGCAGTTCTTC.

This chain joins TRBV3-1 (or the pseudogene TRBV3-2) and TRBJ2-3, with 10 nucleotides matching TRBD1. From germline, CDR1 is LGHDT and CDR2 YNNKEL (reference sequence). The trim removed 3 bases at V and 4 bases at J, leaving 4 bases unmatched. This CDR3 is built from 15 residues. CDR3 in DNA: TGTGCCAGCAGCCAGCCCGGGACAGGGGCAGATACGCAGTATTTT. It encodes CASSQPGTGADTQYF.

The V gene is TRBV2, the J gene TRBJ1-2; possibly TRBD1 for D (5 bases). Trimming left V 5 bases short and J 4 bases short, with 17 bases between. CDR1 and CDR2 (germline): SNHLY, FYNNEI. The CDR3 is made up of 15 amino acids. In DNA, the CDR3 is TGTGCCAGCAGTAGGGGCGGAGTTGACGGCTATGGCTACACCTTC. This gives the protein CASSRGGVDGYGYTF.

This sequence joins TRBV6-5 and TRBJ2-5, with 7 bases aligning to TRBD2. The CDR3 loop spans 15 amino acids. The germline gives CDR1 MNHEY, CDR2 SVGAGI. The V and J ends lost 7 bases and 5 bases, in that order; junction bases with no gene match: 13. CDR3 coding DNA: TGTGCCAGCACCCACGTCCGCGGGGGAGGGGAGACCCAGTACTTC. Its translation is CASTHVRGGGETQYF.

This clone appeared once. V usage is TRBV19 and J usage is TRBJ2-7, with TRBD2 matching over 9 bases. The V segment lost 5 bases and the J segment 6 bases; nucleotides outside the gene matches: 11. The CDR3 covers 15 residues. CDR1 and CDR2 (germline): LNHDA, SQIVND (reference sequence). CDR3 loop: CASSQQTGLASEQYF. The DNA of the CDR3 is TGTGCCAGTAGTCAACAGACGGGACTAGCTTCCGAGCAGTACTTC.

This clone showed up just a few times. The gene calls are TRBV10-2 and TRBJ2-7; 8 bases fit TRBD2. The V gene end was trimmed by 4 bases and the J gene end by 0 bases; junction bases not matched to a gene: 8. The CDR3 runs 16 residues. Germline loops: CDR1 WSHSY, CDR2 SAAADI. The chain's CDR3 is CASSVTTSGTSYEQYF. The CDR3 DNA reads as TGCGCCAGCAGTGTGACAACTAGCGGAACCTCCTACGAGCAGTACTTC.

The gene calls are TRBV5-4 and TRBJ2-6, with TRBD1 matching 8 bases. V lost 0 bases and J lost 1; bases outside the gene matches: 3. In germline, CDR1 is SGHNT, CDR2 YYREEE (reference sequence). The CDR3 consists of 17 residues. In DNA, the CDR3 is TGTGCCAGCAGCTTGGCGCAGGGGGCGTCTGGGGCCAACGTCCTGACTTTC. Its protein is CASSLAQGASGANVLTF.